The rows below give T cell receptor beta chains drawn from one sample of a study of shared clonotypes between healthy human individuals. The repertoire was sequenced with immunoSEQ multiplex PCR; TCRdb's copy has only in-frame clones and lacks some. This table holds about 1.9 million clones, around 93% found once. Sequenced material: naive CD8+ T cells from PBMCs. The receptors were sampled from a man aged 18-30 years in good health. Some clones in this sample may be carry-over from other donors' samples. CDR3s include the opening cysteine and the closing phenylalanine or tryptophan. Fields, in order: D gene, J gene, V gene, CDR3 protein. A D gene is named only where the DNA matches it firmly.

d_gene: NA
j_gene: TRBJ1-1
v_gene: TRBV29-1
CDR3aa: CSARGGLNTEAFF

d_gene: TRBD2
j_gene: TRBJ2-7
v_gene: TRBV27
CDR3aa: CASSSPGLAGGEQYF

d_gene: NA
j_gene: TRBJ1-4
v_gene: TRBV27
CDR3aa: CASRPRDGFELFF

d_gene: NA
j_gene: TRBJ2-7
v_gene: TRBV6-5
CDR3aa: CASTIDRRGYEQYF

d_gene: NA
j_gene: TRBJ1-5
v_gene: TRBV6-6
CDR3aa: CASSYSPGDSNQPQHF

d_gene: TRBD1
j_gene: TRBJ2-2
v_gene: TRBV18
CDR3aa: CASSPPGRGTGELFF

d_gene: NA
j_gene: TRBJ2-1
v_gene: TRBV29-1
CDR3aa: CSVEKGWGRRDEQFF

d_gene: NA
j_gene: TRBJ2-5
v_gene: TRBV7-9
CDR3aa: CASSFRAEETQYF

d_gene: NA
j_gene: TRBJ2-7
v_gene: TRBV28
CDR3aa: CASTDRLVAPNYEQYF

d_gene: NA
j_gene: TRBJ1-4
v_gene: TRBV18
CDR3aa: CASSGTKFGEKLFF

d_gene: NA
j_gene: TRBJ2-1
v_gene: TRBV11-2
CDR3aa: CASSLGRGTGYNEQFF

d_gene: NA
j_gene: TRBJ2-6
v_gene: TRBV9
CDR3aa: CASSVAPGRKSSGANVLTF

d_gene: NA
j_gene: TRBJ1-1
v_gene: TRBV2
CDR3aa: CASSEGEEAFF

d_gene: NA
j_gene: TRBJ2-6
v_gene: TRBV5-1
CDR3aa: CASSLPDSLSGANVLTF

d_gene: NA
j_gene: TRBJ1-2
v_gene: TRBV4-3
CDR3aa: CASSQEGRAAFYGYTF

d_gene: NA
j_gene: TRBJ1-1
v_gene: TRBV18
CDR3aa: CASSDLQGPEAFF

d_gene: NA
j_gene: TRBJ2-7
v_gene: TRBV27
CDR3aa: CASSSTWTESYEQYF

d_gene: NA
j_gene: TRBJ2-3
v_gene: TRBV7-7
CDR3aa: CASSYRLTDTQYF

d_gene: TRBD1
j_gene: TRBJ2-5
v_gene: TRBV11-2
CDR3aa: CASSRTGTGDQETQYF

d_gene: TRBD1
j_gene: TRBJ1-2
v_gene: TRBV28
CDR3aa: CASRGLFRDRVNGYTF

d_gene: TRBD1
j_gene: TRBJ1-1
v_gene: TRBV6-5
CDR3aa: CASLNRGLGTEAFF

d_gene: NA
j_gene: TRBJ2-5
v_gene: TRBV5-1
CDR3aa: CASSLGTSEETQYF

d_gene: TRBD2
j_gene: TRBJ2-1
v_gene: TRBV27
CDR3aa: CASSTGTRGNEQFF

d_gene: TRBD2
j_gene: TRBJ2-4
v_gene: TRBV11-2
CDR3aa: CASSLGGGAKNIQYF

d_gene: TRBD1
j_gene: TRBJ1-1
v_gene: TRBV27
CDR3aa: CASSSRDRREAFF

d_gene: TRBD1
j_gene: TRBJ2-7
v_gene: TRBV11-2
CDR3aa: CASSLVGPGTGAEQYF

d_gene: NA
j_gene: TRBJ2-7
v_gene: TRBV7-9
CDR3aa: CASSLTDRAYEQYF

d_gene: NA
j_gene: TRBJ2-2
v_gene: TRBV19
CDR3aa: CACSQGLGNTGELFF

d_gene: TRBD2
j_gene: TRBJ2-1
v_gene: TRBV15
CDR3aa: CATSRITGGYNEQFF

d_gene: NA
j_gene: TRBJ2-5
v_gene: TRBV29-1
CDR3aa: CSVDLGRVETQYF

d_gene: NA
j_gene: TRBJ2-1
v_gene: TRBV27
CDR3aa: CASSLRLAYNEQFF

d_gene: TRBD1
j_gene: TRBJ1-4
v_gene: TRBV4-1
CDR3aa: CASSQDTGAGNEKLFF

d_gene: NA
j_gene: TRBJ1-1
v_gene: TRBV27
CDR3aa: CASTPSGDSRTEAFF

d_gene: TRBD2
j_gene: TRBJ2-1
v_gene: TRBV19
CDR3aa: CASSPSSGGYNEQFF

d_gene: NA
j_gene: TRBJ2-7
v_gene: TRBV25-1
CDR3aa: CASSEQAGALYEQYF